The clone carrying this TCR beta chain was seen a handful of times. No antigen is known for it. A second PCR of 7 to 11 cycles used a sample-barcoded 5' primer and a J-beta primer mix. TCRdb processed the 5' RACE reads anew with MiXCR; each CDR3 protein has one entry. The table records 800,000 to 1,000,000 distinct CDR3 sequences, around 48% of them present only once. The CDR3 is 15 amino acids. The trim removed 4 bases at V and 5 bases at J, leaving 8 bases unmatched. Looked up from germline, CDR1 is SGHVS and CDR2 is FQNEAQ. This entry comes from a study of blood T cells in healthy people across ages. Study-level results: More naive CD4+ cells and higher diversity marked long-lived donors relative to aged donors. The percentage of naive T cells correlated strongly with TCR beta diversity. Considered underestimates were the diversity estimates obtained from one million T cells.

Sample: blood. This TCR came from a man aged 25 to 45 in good health. This chain links TRBV7-8 with TRBJ1-5; 7 bases fit TRBD1. CDR3 bases: TGTGCCAGCAGCTCGCTACAGGGGCAAGATCAGCCCCAGCATTTT. This encodes CASSSLQGQDQPQHF.